A selection of T cell receptor beta chains follows, all from one sample in a study of T cell responses to AZD1222 COVID-19 vaccine. Some clones are missing from TCRdb's copy, which holds only in-frame ones; the method was immunoSEQ multiplex PCR. The sample carries over 150,000 clones, about nine tenths recorded once. Sequencing was performed on peripheral blood, taken on day 0 of MenACWY control vaccination. The receptors were gathered from an adult in good health. The CDR3 runs from the conserved cysteine through the conserved F or W. D genes are given only for firm matches. Clone size is stated in some rows and not others, as once, few, many or a class when expanded.

d_call,clone_size,v_call,j_call,cdr3_nt,cdr3_aa
NA,NA,TRBV7-9,TRBJ1-5,TGTGCCAGCAGCTTAGGGTACAGGGAAGATCAGCCCCAGCATTTT,CASSLGYREDQPQHF
NA,NA,TRBV6-5,TRBJ1-2,TGTGCCAGCAGCCCCCTAGGGAGGGACTATGGCTACACCTTC,CASSPLGRDYGYTF
NA,NA,TRBV9,TRBJ2-1,TGTGCCAGCAGCGTAAGGACTACCTACAATGAGCAGTTCTTC,CASSVRTTYNEQFF
TRBD1,NA,TRBV7-6,TRBJ1-4,TGTGCCAGCAGCTTAACAGGGGCTGAAAAACTGTTTTTT,CASSLTGAEKLFF
TRBD1,NA,TRBV7-3,TRBJ1-1,TGTGCCAGCAGCTCATATACAGGGGGCACTGAAGCTTTCTTT,CASSSYTGGTEAFF
TRBD1,NA,TRBV19,TRBJ1-4,TGTGCCAGTTCCGACAGGGGAGGTACTAATGAAAAACTGTTTTTT,CASSDRGGTNEKLFF
TRBD1,NA,TRBV25-1,TRBJ1-2,TGTGCCAGCAGTGAATGGACAGGGGGCTACACCTTC,CASSEWTGGYTF
NA,once,TRBV15,TRBJ1-5,TGTGCCACCAGCAGAGATTATTGGGGCGGCAATCAGCCCCAGCATTTT,CATSRDYWGGNQPQHF
TRBD1,once,TRBV9,TRBJ2-2,TGTGCCAGCAGCGCCCCACGGACAGGGGAAACCGGGGAGCTGTTTTTT,CASSAPRTGETGELFF
NA,NA,TRBV11-2,TRBJ1-1,TGTGCCAGCAGCTTAGTGTCTGAGAGCACTGAAGCTTTCTTT,CASSLVSESTEAFF
NA,NA,TRBV9,TRBJ2-1,TGTGCCAGCAGCGTAACGGGGGACAGCTCCTACAATGAGCAGTTCTTC,CASSVTGDSSYNEQFF
TRBD2,NA,TRBV5-1,TRBJ2-5,TGCGCCAGCAGCTTGGCGATGGCGGGGGGGATAGAGACCCAGTACTTC,CASSLAMAGGIETQYF
TRBD1,NA,TRBV7-6,TRBJ1-2,TGTGCCAGCAGCTTAGCCCCCCGGAGGGGGCTAGGCGGCTACACCTTC,CASSLAPRRGLGGYTF
NA,NA,TRBV5-1,TRBJ2-5,TGCGCCAGCAGCTTTGGTACCCAAGAGACCCAGTACTTC,CASSFGTQETQYF
TRBD2,NA,TRBV19,TRBJ2-1,TGTGCCAGTATGGGAGCGGGAGTAACCTACAATGAGCAGTTCTTC,CASMGAGVTYNEQFF
TRBD1,NA,TRBV7-8,TRBJ2-2,TGTGCCAGCAGCCGCCGGGACAGACTCACCGGGGAGCTGTTTTTT,CASSRRDRLTGELFF
NA,NA,TRBV5-5,TRBJ1-1,TGTGCCAGCAGCTCGGGACGGGGTGAGAACACTGAAGCTTTCTTT,CASSSGRGENTEAFF
NA,NA,TRBV7-9,TRBJ2-5,TGTGCCAGCAGCTCCCCCGGGACGCTTCAAGAGACCCAGTACTTC,CASSSPGTLQETQYF
NA,few,TRBV7-9,TRBJ1-1,TGTGCCAGCAGCGCGACGTACAGACGGGCGGGTACTGAAGCTTTCTTT,CASSATYRRAGTEAFF
NA,NA,TRBV29-1,TRBJ1-5,TGCAGCGTTTCCACAACAGAAAATAGCAATCAGCCCCAGCATTTT,CSVSTTENSNQPQHF
TRBD2,NA,TRBV5-1,TRBJ2-1,TGCGCCAGCAGCTCCGGGACTAGCGGGGGTGAGCAGTTCTTC,CASSSGTSGGEQFF
TRBD1,NA,TRBV28,TRBJ2-7,TGTGCCAGCATGGGACAGCTAGTCTTCTACGAGCAGTACTTC,CASMGQLVFYEQYF
NA,NA,TRBV3-1/TRBV3-2,TRBJ1-1,TGTGCCAGCAGCCCCATAGGCCCTGGGGGCCCGGTCGCTGAAGCTTTCTTT,CASSPIGPGGPVAEAFF
TRBD1,NA,TRBV5-1,TRBJ2-5,TGCGCCAGCACCTTGACAGGGGAAATGCCCTTACAAGAGACCCAGTACTTC,CASTLTGEMPLQETQYF
TRBD1,NA,TRBV5-1,TRBJ2-7,TGCGCCAGCAGCTTTCGGTCGGGACAGGTCTACGAGCAGTACTTC,CASSFRSGQVYEQYF
NA,NA,TRBV9,TRBJ1-1,TGTGCCAGCAGCGTAGATACGAACACTGAAGCTTTCTTT,CASSVDTNTEAFF